A selection of T cell receptor beta chains follows, all from one sample in a study of blood T cell repertoires in COVID-19. Clones were sequenced by immunoSEQ multiplex PCR, and TCRdb holds only the in-frame ones, with some missing. The repertoire includes about 210,000 clones, around 84% of them detected once, and around 4% sits in the top ten. The sequencing sample was made of PBMCs or T cells enriched from blood (not recorded which). Every receptor here comes from a man aged 25-45 years with acute COVID-19. CDR3s include the opening cysteine and the closing phenylalanine or tryptophan. The order of the fields is D gene, clone size, V gene, J gene, CDR3 protein, CDR3 DNA. A D gene is named only where the DNA matches it firmly. The listing skips clone size in some rows; elsewhere it reads once, few, many or a size class.

D gene: TRBD1
clone size: NA
V gene: TRBV9
J gene: TRBJ2-4
CDR3 protein: CASSEGGPAKNIQYF
CDR3 DNA: TGTGCCAGCAGCGAAGGGGGCCCAGCCAAAAACATTCAGTACTTC

D gene: TRBD2
clone size: NA
V gene: TRBV3-1/TRBV3-2
J gene: TRBJ2-1
CDR3 protein: CASSQVRTSSPLEQFF
CDR3 DNA: TGTGCCAGCAGCCAAGTTAGGACTAGCAGCCCTCTCGAGCAGTTCTTC

D gene: TRBD1
clone size: NA
V gene: TRBV5-1
J gene: TRBJ1-2
CDR3 protein: CASSVGQGVYGYTF
CDR3 DNA: TGCGCCAGCAGCGTTGGACAGGGGGTCTATGGCTACACCTTC

D gene: NA
clone size: few
V gene: TRBV3-1/TRBV3-2
J gene: TRBJ1-6
CDR3 protein: CASSPDGHSGISPLHF
CDR3 DNA: TGTGCCAGCAGCCCTGATGGGCACTCGGGGATTTCACCCCTCCACTTT

D gene: NA
clone size: NA
V gene: TRBV10-2
J gene: TRBJ1-6
CDR3 protein: CASSRAGAPNSPLHF
CDR3 DNA: TGCGCCAGCAGTCGGGCAGGGGCTCCTAATTCACCCCTCCACTTT

D gene: NA
clone size: NA
V gene: TRBV11-2
J gene: TRBJ1-6
CDR3 protein: CASSLPASLHF
CDR3 DNA: TGTGCCAGCAGCTTACCAGCGTCCCTCCACTTT

D gene: NA
clone size: NA
V gene: TRBV11-3
J gene: TRBJ2-2
CDR3 protein: CASSPAGLTNTGELFF
CDR3 DNA: TGTGCCAGCAGCCCGGCGGGGCTGACTAACACCGGGGAGCTGTTTTTT

D gene: TRBD2
clone size: NA
V gene: TRBV3-1/TRBV3-2
J gene: TRBJ2-1
CDR3 protein: CASSQEGTSGYNEQFF
CDR3 DNA: TGTGCCAGCAGCCAAGAGGGGACTAGCGGATACAATGAGCAGTTCTTC

D gene: TRBD1
clone size: NA
V gene: TRBV4-1
J gene: TRBJ1-1
CDR3 protein: CASSHGTGVNTEAFF
CDR3 DNA: TGCGCCAGCAGCCACGGGACAGGGGTGAACACTGAAGCTTTCTTT

D gene: NA
clone size: NA
V gene: TRBV11-2
J gene: TRBJ2-2
CDR3 protein: CATSEVRATGELFF
CDR3 DNA: TGTGCCACCTCTGAAGTAAGAGCCACCGGGGAGCTGTTTTTT

D gene: NA
clone size: few
V gene: TRBV6-1
J gene: TRBJ2-2
CDR3 protein: CASSETGHWNTGELFF
CDR3 DNA: TGTGCCAGCAGTGAGACGGGACATTGGAACACCGGGGAGCTGTTTTTT

D gene: NA
clone size: NA
V gene: TRBV5-5
J gene: TRBJ2-5
CDR3 protein: CASRETPQGQETQYF
CDR3 DNA: TGTGCCAGCAGGGAAACCCCGCAGGGGCAAGAGACCCAGTACTTC

D gene: NA
clone size: NA
V gene: TRBV27
J gene: TRBJ2-1
CDR3 protein: CASSLRHYNEQFF
CDR3 DNA: TGTGCCAGCAGTTTACGACATTACAATGAGCAGTTCTTC

D gene: TRBD1
clone size: NA
V gene: TRBV10-3
J gene: TRBJ1-6
CDR3 protein: CAISVGTENSPLHF
CDR3 DNA: TGTGCCATCTCCGTTGGGACAGAAAATTCACCCCTCCACTTT

D gene: TRBD2
clone size: once
V gene: TRBV19
J gene: TRBJ2-1
CDR3 protein: CASSSWTSGGAGEQFF
CDR3 DNA: TGTGCCAGTAGTTCATGGACTAGCGGGGGGGCAGGAGAGCAGTTCTTC

D gene: NA
clone size: NA
V gene: TRBV19
J gene: TRBJ1-5
CDR3 protein: CASRSLGAQPQHF
CDR3 DNA: TGTGCCAGTAGATCACTCGGTGCTCAGCCCCAGCATTTT

D gene: NA
clone size: NA
V gene: TRBV6-4
J gene: TRBJ1-6
CDR3 protein: CASSGIENSPLHF
CDR3 DNA: TGTGCCAGCAGCGGGATAGAGAATTCACCCCTCCACTTT

D gene: NA
clone size: few
V gene: TRBV9
J gene: TRBJ1-2
CDR3 protein: CASSPYIGGYTF
CDR3 DNA: TGTGCCAGCAGCCCATATATCGGGGGCTACACCTTC

D gene: NA
clone size: NA
V gene: TRBV7-2
J gene: TRBJ1-5
CDR3 protein: CASSSRAGQPQHF
CDR3 DNA: TGTGCCAGCAGCTCCAGGGCAGGACAGCCCCAGCATTTT